This TCR beta chain is from a study of blood T cell repertoires in COVID-19. About the research overall: The cDNA or gDNA used as material had been derived from T cells, B-cell-depleted T cells, or PBMCs.

Methods used by the authors: Reference gene primers were amplified, and this amplification served to estimate nucleated cell counts. Some clones are missing from TCRdb's copy, which holds only in-frame ones; the method was immunoSEQ multiplex PCR. V, J and clone size are those of that table, while D and trimming were read from the DNA. Of 200,000 to 300,000 clones listed, over 75% are singletons. The sequence came from a woman between 50 and 59 years old with acute or convalescent COVID-19. The sequencing sample was made of peripheral blood.

In DNA form, the CDR3 reads TGTGCCAGCAGTTACCTAAGCGGGAGTAATTCCCACGAGCAGTACTTC. Residues: CASSYLSGSNSHEQYF. This chain links TRBV6-2 or TRBV6-3 with TRBJ2-7, with TRBD2 matching 8 bases. Trimming at V came to 2 bases and at J to 5 bases, leaving 11 bases not matched to a gene. The CDR3 spans 16 residues. The germline CDR1 and CDR2 sequences are MNHEY and SVGEGT.